The 21 T cell receptor beta chains below come from one sample, sequenced in a study of blood T cell repertoires in COVID-19. Clones were sequenced by immunoSEQ multiplex PCR, and TCRdb holds only the in-frame ones, with some missing. Here the sample spans 150,000 to 200,000 clones, roughly 74% being singletons. Sequencing input: peripheral blood. The source of these receptors is a woman aged 80 or over with acute or convalescent COVID-19.

The genes are TRBV4-1 and TRBJ1-1, with D hard to call. Trimming took off 2 bases at V and 3 bases at J, with 16 bases between the two ends. The germline V gene has CDR1 MGHRA and CDR2 YSYEKL. This CDR3 has 16 residues. CDR3 in amino acids: CASSQFWAMRDTEAFF. CDR3 bases: TGCGCCAGCAGCCAATTCTGGGCAATGAGGGACACTGAAGCTTTCTTT.

The chain joins TRBV15 to TRBJ2-5; no firm D call. The germline V and J ends were trimmed by 5 bases and 2 bases, with 12 bases remaining between them. The V gene's germline CDR1 is LNHNV and CDR2 YYDKDF (reference sequence). There are 14 residues in the CDR3. The DNA for the CDR3 is TGTGCCACCAGCGGTAAGGAGTTACAAGAGACCCAGTACTTC. Translating it yields CATSGKELQETQYF. Combining the CDR3 with reference TRBV15 and TRBJ2-5 gives the whole variable domain DAMVIQNPRYQVTQFGKPVTLSCSQTLNHNVMYWYQQKSSQAPKLLFHYYDKDFNNEADTPDNFQSRRPNTSFCFLDIRSPGLGDTAMYLCATSGKELQETQYFGPGTRLLVL.

The V gene is TRBV19, the J gene TRBJ2-7; TRBD1 aligns across 7 bases. Germline loops: CDR1 LNHDA, CDR2 SQIVND (reference sequence). The CDR3 has 15 amino acids. V dropped 7 bases and J dropped 1; count of bases not matched to a gene: 10. CDR3 sequence: CASTSATGNSYEQYF. CDR3 coding DNA: TGTGCCAGTACCTCGGCGACAGGGAATTCCTACGAGCAGTACTTC.

V is TRBV19 and J is TRBJ2-7; tentatively, D is TRBD2 (5 bases). There are 14 residues in the CDR3. The germline CDR1 and CDR2 sequences are LNHDA and SQIVND (reference sequence). Trimming pared 5 bases from V and 3 bases from J, leaving 14 bases between. The CDR3: CASSPQVRDYEQYF. The CDR3 DNA is TGTGCCAGTAGTCCTCAGGTCCGGGACTACGAGCAGTACTTC.

This clone showed up just a few times. The chain has TRBV19 and TRBJ1-2; D possibly corresponds to TRBD1 (6 bases). The CDR3 is made up of 14 amino acids. From germline, CDR1 is LNHDA and CDR2 SQIVND (reference sequence). With 7 bases removed from V and 4 bases from J, the gap between germline ends came to 16 bases. The CDR3 DNA is TGTGCCAGTAACCCGAGGGGGAGGGTCTATGGCTACACCTTC. Its translation: CASNPRGRVYGYTF.

This clone occurred once. In the same sample, other DNA sequences code for this CDR3. V and J are TRBV5-1 and TRBJ1-1; D is undetermined. Per germline, CDR1 SGHRS and CDR2 YFSETQ. Deletions cut 0 bases from V and 1 base from J, with 7 bases between. The CDR3 runs to 14 residues. CDR3 sequence reads: CASSLGHSNTEAFF. The CDR3 nucleotides are TGCGCCAGCAGCTTGGGACACTCGAACACTGAAGCTTTCTTT. Looking up the rest from reference TRBV5-1 and TRBJ1-1 gives the full variable domain: KAGVTQTPRYLIKTRGQQVTLSCSPISGHRSVSWYQQTPGQGLQFLFEYFSETQRNKGNFPGRFSGRQFSNSRSEMNVSTLELGDSALYLCASSLGHSNTEAFFGQGTRLTVV.

The chain has TRBV7-9 and TRBJ2-2, with TRBD2 as a possible D gene (5 bases). The V and J ends lost 5 bases and 5 bases respectively, with 15 bases between them. The germline CDR1 and CDR2 sequences are SEHNR and FQNEAQ (reference sequence). This CDR3 has 15 residues. As DNA, the CDR3 is TGTGCCAGCAGCCCCGGGATCACCCTTACCGGGGAGCTGTTTTTT. Translating it yields CASSPGITLTGELFF.

The CDR3 loop reads CASSRNRGDEKLFF. The CDR3 bases are TGTGCCAGCAGCCGGAACAGGGGTGACGAAAAACTGTTTTTT. The rearrangement links TRBV6-5 to TRBJ1-4; 7 bases are shared with TRBD1. The junction had 9 bases not matched to a gene; V was cut back by 6 bases and J by 8 bases. The germline gives CDR1 MNHEY, CDR2 SVGAGI. The CDR3 length is 14 residues.

The chain joins TRBV5-6 to TRBJ1-2, with TRBD1 matching 7 bases. This CDR3 contains 13 residues. CDR1 is SGHDT and CDR2 is YYEEEE in the germline V gene. The V and J ends lost 2 bases and 7 bases, in that order; junction bases with no gene match: 5. As DNA, the CDR3 is TGTGCCAGCAGCTTAACGCACAGGGGTGGCTACACCTTC. Translated: CASSLTHRGGYTF.

The rearrangement joins TRBV6-5 to TRBJ1-5; TRBD1 agrees at 7 bases. J was trimmed by 7 bases and V by 2 bases; bases with no gene match: 2. This CDR3 has 13 residues. Germline lookup yields CDR1 MNHEY and CDR2 SVGAGI. For the CDR3, the DNA is TGTGCCAGCAGTTACAGGGGGCTACAGCCCCAGCATTTT. Its translation is CASSYRGLQPQHF.

The chain is built from TRBV5-1 and TRBJ1-1, with D maybe TRBD1 (5 bases). The germline CDR1 and CDR2 sequences are SGHRS and YFSETQ. The CDR3 runs to 15 residues. V lost 0 bases and J 0 bases, leaving 9 bases between the germline ends. The CDR3 loop reads CASSLEGPMNTEAFF. CDR3 nucleotides: TGCGCCAGCAGCTTGGAGGGGCCTATGAACACTGAAGCTTTCTTT. Filled out from reference TRBV5-1 and TRBJ1-1, the complete variable domain reads KAGVTQTPRYLIKTRGQQVTLSCSPISGHRSVSWYQQTPGQGLQFLFEYFSETQRNKGNFPGRFSGRQFSNSRSEMNVSTLELGDSALYLCASSLEGPMNTEAFFGQGTRLTVV.

The rearrangement uses TRBV28 and TRBJ1-4; D is possibly TRBD1 (6 bases). The CDR3 sequence is 14 residues long. Germline CDR1 reads MDHEN; CDR2 reads SYDVKM. Trimming left V 4 bases short and J 8 bases short, with 14 bases between. The CDR3 nucleotides are TGTGCCAGCAGTTCCGACAGGTCGATCGAAAAACTGTTTTTT. Translating it yields CASSSDRSIEKLFF.

The chain's CDR3 is CASSPRPADNTGELFF. In DNA form, the CDR3 reads TGTGCCAGCAGCCCCCGCCCAGCGGATAACACCGGGGAGCTGTTTTTT. The V and J genes are TRBV7-3 and TRBJ2-2, with D possibly TRBD2 on 5 matching bases. V dropped 5 bases and J dropped 2 bases, with 15 bases sitting between them. The CDR3 has 16 amino acids. Germline V gene sequence: CDR1 SGHTA, CDR2 FQGTGA.

In this sample, this clone turned up a few times. The chain joins TRBV7-9 to TRBJ2-3; 10 nucleotides match TRBD2. The ends lost 6 bases at V and 2 bases at J; junction bases unmatched: 5. The CDR3 consists of 15 residues. Looked up from germline, CDR1 is SEHNR and CDR2 is FQNEAQ (reference sequence). CDR3 amino acids: CASSQGTSDTDTQYF. In nucleotides, the CDR3 is TGTGCCAGCAGTCAAGGGACTAGCGACACAGATACGCAGTATTTT.

This clone was observed a handful of times. The genes are TRBV5-8 and TRBJ1-5; the D is unclear. Deletions cut 0 bases from V and 5 bases from J, with 15 bases between. The germline CDR1 and CDR2 sequences are SGHTS and YDEGEE. This CDR3 has 16 amino acids. CDR3 DNA: TGTGCCAGCAGCTTGGGGGGTCTGAGGGTTGATCAGCCCCAGCATTTT. This translates into CASSLGGLRVDQPQHF.

A single count supports this clone. The rearrangement uses TRBV6-6 and TRBJ1-1; D is perhaps TRBD1 (6 bases). The V end was cut by 6 bases, the J end by 2 bases, with 13 bases between. The germline gives CDR1 MNHNY, CDR2 SVGAGI (reference sequence). The CDR3 is made up of 14 amino acids. The CDR3 DNA is TGTGCCAGCAGACCCGGACAGCACAACACTGAAGCTTTCTTT. This encodes CASRPGQHNTEAFF.

This chain uses TRBV13 with TRBJ1-5, with D perhaps TRBD1 (6 bases). This CDR3 comprises 18 residues. The V gene lost 4 bases and the J gene lost 7 bases, with 26 bases spanning the gap. Per germline, CDR1 PRHDT and CDR2 FYEKMQ (reference sequence). The CDR3, as DNA: TGTGCCAGCAGCTCCCCAGGCGGGAGGGCCAGGGGCGTACAGCCCCAGCATTTT. It translates to CASSSPGGRARGVQPQHF. The variable domain in full, completed from reference TRBV13 and TRBJ1-5, reads AAGVIQSPRHLIKEKRETATLKCYPIPRHDTVYWYQQGPGQDPQFLISFYEKMQSDKGSIPDRFSAQQFSDYHSELNMSSLELGDSALYFCASSSPGGRARGVQPQHFGDGTRLSIL.

The V call is TRBV28, the J call TRBJ1-1; TRBD1 matches 7 bases. Looked up from germline, CDR1 is MDHEN and CDR2 is SYDVKM. Losses at the gene ends were 8 bases for V and 5 bases for J; bases not matched to a gene: 5. The CDR3 runs 12 residues. The CDR3 reads CASWPGGTEAFF. DNA for the CDR3: TGTGCCAGCTGGCCAGGGGGAACTGAAGCTTTCTTT.

The rearrangement joins TRBV28 to TRBJ1-1; 7 bases match TRBD1. The CDR3 runs to 16 residues. With 4 bases clipped from V and 1 base from J, the junction kept 9 bases outside the gene matches. Germline-derived CDR1 and CDR2 are MDHEN and SYDVKM. CDR3 protein: CASSSRRGQKNTEAFF. In DNA, the CDR3 is TGTGCCAGCAGTTCTCGCAGGGGACAGAAGAACACTGAAGCTTTCTTT. Together with reference TRBV28 and TRBJ1-1, the CDR3 gives the full variable domain: DVKVTQSSRYLVKRTGEKVFLECVQDMDHENMFWYRQDPGLGLRLIYFSYDVKMKEKGDIPEGYSVSREKKERFSLILESASTNQTSMYLCASSSRRGQKNTEAFFGQGTRLTVV.

The V and J genes are TRBV29-1 and TRBJ1-2; no clear D gene. The length of the CDR3 is 13 residues. From germline, CDR1 is SQVTM and CDR2 ANQGSEA. V gave up 2 bases and J gave up 4 bases, with 11 bases separating them. This CDR3 reads CSVERGIRYGYTF. Here the CDR3 DNA reads TGCAGCGTTGAACGGGGAATACGCTATGGCTACACCTTC.

This clone was seen only a few times. The V and J genes are TRBV19 and TRBJ1-1; tentative D call: TRBD1 (5 bases). The length of the CDR3 is 15 residues. The V end was cut by 1 base, the J end by 3 bases, with 12 bases between. Germline-derived CDR1 and CDR2 are LNHDA and SQIVND (reference sequence). CDR3 nucleotides: TGTGCCAGTAGTATAGGTAGGGGCGTGGACACTGAAGCTTTCTTT. Protein product: CASSIGRGVDTEAFF. Together with reference TRBV19 and TRBJ1-1, the CDR3 gives the full variable domain: DGGITQSPKYLFRKEGQNVTLSCEQNLNHDAMYWYRQDPGQGLRLIYYSQIVNDFQKGDIAEGYSVSREKKESFPLTVTSAQKNPTAFYLCASSIGRGVDTEAFFGQGTRLTVV.